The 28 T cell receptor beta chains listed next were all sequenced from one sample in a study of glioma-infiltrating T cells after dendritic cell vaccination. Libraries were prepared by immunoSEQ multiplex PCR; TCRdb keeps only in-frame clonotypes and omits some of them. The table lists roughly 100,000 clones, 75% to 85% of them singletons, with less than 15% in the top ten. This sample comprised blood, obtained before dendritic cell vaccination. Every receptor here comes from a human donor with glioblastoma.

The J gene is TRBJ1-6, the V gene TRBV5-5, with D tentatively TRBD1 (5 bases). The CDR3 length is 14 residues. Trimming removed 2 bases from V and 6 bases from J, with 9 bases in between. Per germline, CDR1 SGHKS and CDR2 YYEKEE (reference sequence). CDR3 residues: CASSFGTFNSPLHF. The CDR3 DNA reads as TGTGCCAGCAGCTTCGGGACTTTTAATTCACCCCTCCACTTT.

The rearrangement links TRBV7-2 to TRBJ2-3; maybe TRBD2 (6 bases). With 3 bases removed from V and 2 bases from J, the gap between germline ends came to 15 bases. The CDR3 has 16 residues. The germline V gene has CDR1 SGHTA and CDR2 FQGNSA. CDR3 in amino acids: CASSFRSGVNTDTQYF. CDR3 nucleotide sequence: TGTGCCAGCAGCTTCAGGTCGGGGGTTAACACAGATACGCAGTATTTT.

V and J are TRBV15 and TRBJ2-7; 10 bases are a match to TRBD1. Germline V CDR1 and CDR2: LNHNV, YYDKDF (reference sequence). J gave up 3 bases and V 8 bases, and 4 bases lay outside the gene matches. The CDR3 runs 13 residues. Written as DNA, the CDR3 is TGTGCCACCTCCCGGGACAGGGGCTACGAGCAGTACTTC. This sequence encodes CATSRDRGYEQYF.

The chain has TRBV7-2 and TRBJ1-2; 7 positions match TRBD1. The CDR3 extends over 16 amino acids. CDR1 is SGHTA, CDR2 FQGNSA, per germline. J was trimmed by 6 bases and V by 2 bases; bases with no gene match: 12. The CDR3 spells CASSLITGATFDGYTF. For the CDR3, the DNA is TGTGCCAGCAGCTTAATTACAGGGGCTACTTTTGATGGCTACACCTTC.

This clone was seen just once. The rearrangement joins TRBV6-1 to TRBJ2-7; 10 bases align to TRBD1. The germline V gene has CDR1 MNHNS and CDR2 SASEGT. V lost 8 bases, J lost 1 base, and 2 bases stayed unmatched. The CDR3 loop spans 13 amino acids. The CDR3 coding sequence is TGTGCCAGCGGGACAGGGGCTTCCTACGAGCAGTACTTC. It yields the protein CASGTGASYEQYF.

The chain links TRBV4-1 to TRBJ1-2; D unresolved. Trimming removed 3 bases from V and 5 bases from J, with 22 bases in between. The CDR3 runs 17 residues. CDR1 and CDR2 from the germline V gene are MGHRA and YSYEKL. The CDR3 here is CASSQHLMPLGRYGYTF. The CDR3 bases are TGCGCCAGCAGCCAGCACTTGATGCCTTTGGGGAGGTATGGCTACACCTTC.

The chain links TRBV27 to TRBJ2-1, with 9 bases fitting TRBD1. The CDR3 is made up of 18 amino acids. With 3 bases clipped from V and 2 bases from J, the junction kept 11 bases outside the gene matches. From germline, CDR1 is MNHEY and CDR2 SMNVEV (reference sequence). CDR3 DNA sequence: TGTGCCAGCAGTTTCCAAACCCTCGGGACAGGGCCCTACAATGAGCAGTTCTTC. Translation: CASSFQTLGTGPYNEQFF.

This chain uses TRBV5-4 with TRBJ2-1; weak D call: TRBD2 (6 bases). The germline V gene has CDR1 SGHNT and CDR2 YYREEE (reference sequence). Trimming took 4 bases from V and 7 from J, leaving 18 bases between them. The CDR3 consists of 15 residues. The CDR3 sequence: CASSRGTLSPNEQFF. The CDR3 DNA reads TGTGCCAGCAGCCGCGGGACCCTATCACCGAATGAGCAGTTCTTC.

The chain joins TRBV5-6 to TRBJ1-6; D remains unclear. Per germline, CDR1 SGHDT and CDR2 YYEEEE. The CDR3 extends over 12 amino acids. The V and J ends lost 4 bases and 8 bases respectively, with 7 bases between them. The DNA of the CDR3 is TGTGCCAGCAGCCTACCCTATTCACCCCTCCACTTT. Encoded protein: CASSLPYSPLHF.

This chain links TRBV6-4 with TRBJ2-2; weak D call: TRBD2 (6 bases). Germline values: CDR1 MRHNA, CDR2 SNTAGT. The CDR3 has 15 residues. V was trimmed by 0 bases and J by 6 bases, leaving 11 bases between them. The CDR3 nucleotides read TGTGCCAGCAGTGACTCGGAGGGGAGTCCCGGGGAGCTGTTTTTT. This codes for CASSDSEGSPGELFF.

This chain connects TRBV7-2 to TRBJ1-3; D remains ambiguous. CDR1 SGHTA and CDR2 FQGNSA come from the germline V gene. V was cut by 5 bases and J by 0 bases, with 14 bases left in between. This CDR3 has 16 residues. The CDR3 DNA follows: TGTGCCAGCAGCCCGCCCGACACCAACTCTGGAAACACCATATATTTT. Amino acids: CASSPPDTNSGNTIYF.

The CDR3 nucleotides are TGTGCCAGTACGAGGGGTAACAGGGGGCCTGAAGCTTTCTTT. It encodes CASTRGNRGPEAFF. This rearrangement joins TRBV19 to TRBJ1-1; 9 bases match TRBD1. The V and J ends lost 7 bases and 6 bases, in that order; junction bases with no gene match: 9. The CDR3 is 14 residues long. Germline V gives CDR1 LNHDA, CDR2 SQIVND (reference sequence).

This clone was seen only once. The CDR3 is CASGLGTDTGELFF. DNA for the CDR3: TGTGCTAGTGGTTTGGGGACAGACACCGGGGAGCTGTTTTTT. The V and J genes are TRBV12-5 and TRBJ2-2, with D possibly matching TRBD1 (6 bases). Germline V lookup: CDR1 LGHNT, CDR2 FRNRAP. V was trimmed by 1 base and J by 3 bases, leaving 6 bases between them. The CDR3 loop spans 14 amino acids.

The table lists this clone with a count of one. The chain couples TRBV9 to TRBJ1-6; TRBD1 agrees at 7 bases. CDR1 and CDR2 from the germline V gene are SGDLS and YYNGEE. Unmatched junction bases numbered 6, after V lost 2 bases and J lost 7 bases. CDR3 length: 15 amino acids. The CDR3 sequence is CASSVDRVDNSPLHF. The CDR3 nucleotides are TGTGCCAGCAGCGTTGACAGGGTTGACAATTCACCCCTCCACTTT. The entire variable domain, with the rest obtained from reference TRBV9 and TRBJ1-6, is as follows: DSGVTQTPKHLITATGQRVTLRCSPRSGDLSVYWYQQSLDQGLQFLIQYYNGEERAKGNILERFSAQQFPDLHSELNLSSLELGDSALYFCASSVDRVDNSPLHFGNGTRLTVT.

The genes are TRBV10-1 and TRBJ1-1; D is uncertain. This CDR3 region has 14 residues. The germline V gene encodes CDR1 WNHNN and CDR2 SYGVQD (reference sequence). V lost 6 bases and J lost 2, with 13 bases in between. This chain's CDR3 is CASSPGELNTEAFF. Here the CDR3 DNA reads TGCGCCAGCAGCCCGGGAGAGCTAAACACTGAAGCTTTCTTT.

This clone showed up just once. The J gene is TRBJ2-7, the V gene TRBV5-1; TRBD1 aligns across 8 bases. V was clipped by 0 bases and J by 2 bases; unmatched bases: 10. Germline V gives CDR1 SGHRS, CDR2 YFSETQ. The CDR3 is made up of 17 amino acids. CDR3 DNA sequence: TGCGCCAGCAGCTTGGGACCATCCGCGACAGGGGCCTACGAGCAGTACTTC. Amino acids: CASSLGPSATGAYEQYF.

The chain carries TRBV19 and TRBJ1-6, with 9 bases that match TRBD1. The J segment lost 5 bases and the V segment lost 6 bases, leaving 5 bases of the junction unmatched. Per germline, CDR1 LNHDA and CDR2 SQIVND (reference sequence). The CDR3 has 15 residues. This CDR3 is CASRAGTGNNSPLHF. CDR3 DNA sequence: TGTGCCAGTAGGGCCGGGACAGGGAATAATTCACCCCTCCACTTT. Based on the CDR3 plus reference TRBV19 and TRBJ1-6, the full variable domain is DGGITQSPKYLFRKEGQNVTLSCEQNLNHDAMYWYRQDPGQGLRLIYYSQIVNDFQKGDIAEGYSVSREKKESFPLTVTSAQKNPTAFYLCASRAGTGNNSPLHFGNGTRLTVT.

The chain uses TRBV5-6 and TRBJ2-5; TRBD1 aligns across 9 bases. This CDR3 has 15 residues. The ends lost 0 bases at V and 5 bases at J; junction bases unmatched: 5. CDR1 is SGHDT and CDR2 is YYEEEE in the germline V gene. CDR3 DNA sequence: TGTGCCAGCAGCTTGGACAGGGGGCTGCGGGAGACCCAGTACTTC. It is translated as CASSLDRGLRETQYF.

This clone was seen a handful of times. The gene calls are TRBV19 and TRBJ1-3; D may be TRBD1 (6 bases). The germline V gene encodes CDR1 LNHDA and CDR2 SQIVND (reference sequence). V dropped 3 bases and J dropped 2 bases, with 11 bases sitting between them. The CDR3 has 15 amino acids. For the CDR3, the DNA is TGTGCCAGTAGTATGAACAGGGACACTGGAAACACCATATATTTT. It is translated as CASSMNRDTGNTIYF.

Here the CDR3 reads CASSQVMSGNYGYTF. DNA of the CDR3: TGTGCCAGCAGCCAAGTCATGTCAGGAAACTATGGCTACACCTTC. The rearrangement uses TRBV4-2 and TRBJ1-2, with unresolved D. V was cut by 1 base and J by 2 bases, with 11 bases left in between. This CDR3 has 15 residues. Germline CDR1 is LGHNA and CDR2 is YNFKEQ.

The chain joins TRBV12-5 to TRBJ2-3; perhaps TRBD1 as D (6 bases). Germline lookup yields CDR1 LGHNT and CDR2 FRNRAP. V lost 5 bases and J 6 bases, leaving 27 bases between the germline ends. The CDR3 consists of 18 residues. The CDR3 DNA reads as TGTGCTAGTGGTAAAGATTCTTTTTGGGACAAGACTATGGATACGCAGTATTTT. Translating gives CASGKDSFWDKTMDTQYF.

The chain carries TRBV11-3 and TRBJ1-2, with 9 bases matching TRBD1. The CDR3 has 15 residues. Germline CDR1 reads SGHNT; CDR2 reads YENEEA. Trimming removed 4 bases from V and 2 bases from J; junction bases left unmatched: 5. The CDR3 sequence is CASSYPGQGNYGYTF. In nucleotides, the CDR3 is TGTGCCAGCAGCTATCCGGGACAGGGAAACTATGGCTACACCTTC. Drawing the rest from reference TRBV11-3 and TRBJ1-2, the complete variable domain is EAGVVQSPRYKIIEKKQPVAFWCNPISGHNTLYWYLQNLGQGPELLIRYENEEAVDDSQLPKDRFSAERLKGVDSTLKIQPAELGDSAVYLCASSYPGQGNYGYTFGSGTRLTVV.

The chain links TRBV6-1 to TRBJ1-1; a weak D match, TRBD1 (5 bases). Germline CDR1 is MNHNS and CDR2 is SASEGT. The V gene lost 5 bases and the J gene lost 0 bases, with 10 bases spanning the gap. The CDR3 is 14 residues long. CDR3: CASSMQGLNTEAFF. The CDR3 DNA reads TGTGCCAGCAGTATGCAGGGTCTGAACACTGAAGCTTTCTTT.

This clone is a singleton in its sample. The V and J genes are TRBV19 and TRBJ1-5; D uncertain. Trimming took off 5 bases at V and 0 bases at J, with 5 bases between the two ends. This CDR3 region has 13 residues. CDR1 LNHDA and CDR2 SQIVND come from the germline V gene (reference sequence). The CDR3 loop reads CASSRSSNQPQHF. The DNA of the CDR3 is TGTGCCAGTAGTCGGAGTAGCAATCAGCCCCAGCATTTT.

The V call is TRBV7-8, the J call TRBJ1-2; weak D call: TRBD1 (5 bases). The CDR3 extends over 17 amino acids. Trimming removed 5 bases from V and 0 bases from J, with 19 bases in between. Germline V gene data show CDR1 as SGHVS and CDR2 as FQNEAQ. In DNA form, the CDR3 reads TGTGCCAGCAGCCCAACCATGTACAGGATTGCTAACTATGGCTACACCTTC. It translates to CASSPTMYRIANYGYTF. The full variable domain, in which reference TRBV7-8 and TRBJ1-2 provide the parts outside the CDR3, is GAGVSQSPRYKVAKRGQDVALRCDPISGHVSLFWYQQALGQGPEFLTYFQNEAQLDKSGLPSDRFFAERPEGSVSTLKIQRTQQEDSAVYLCASSPTMYRIANYGYTFGSGTRLTVV.

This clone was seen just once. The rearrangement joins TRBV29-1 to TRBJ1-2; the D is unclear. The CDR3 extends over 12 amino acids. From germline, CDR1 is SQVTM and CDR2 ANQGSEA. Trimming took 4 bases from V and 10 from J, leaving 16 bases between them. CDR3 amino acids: CSVALDYPDYTF. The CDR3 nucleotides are TGCAGCGTTGCCTTGGACTATCCGGACTACACCTTC.

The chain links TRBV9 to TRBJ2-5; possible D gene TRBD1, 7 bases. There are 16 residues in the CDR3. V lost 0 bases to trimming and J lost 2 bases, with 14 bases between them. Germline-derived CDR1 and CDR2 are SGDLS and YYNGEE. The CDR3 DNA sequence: TGTGCCAGCAGCGTAGGACAGGGAGGCCTTCAAGAGACCCAGTACTTC. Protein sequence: CASSVGQGGLQETQYF.

CDR3 nucleotide sequence: TGTGCCAGCGGACTAGCGCGGGGAGAGACCCAGTACTTC. It encodes CASGLARGETQYF. The chain links TRBV6-6 to TRBJ2-5; 9 bases are a match to TRBD2. V lost 8 bases to trimming and J lost 4 bases; unmatched junction nucleotides: 5. CDR1 MNHNY and CDR2 SVGAGI come from the germline V gene (reference sequence). The CDR3 contains 13 residues.